One sample yielded the 2 T cell receptor beta chains listed below, sequenced in a study of shared clonotypes between healthy human individuals. Sequencing was performed with immunoSEQ multiplex PCR; in TCRdb, only in-frame clones are kept and a portion is missing. The profile covers fewer than 1.6 million clones, with approximately 98.5% appearing a single time and 0.36% taken by the ten largest. The sample taken for sequencing was naive CD4+ T cells sorted from blood. Documented subset: CD45RA+ positively selected. The source of these receptors is a man aged 25-40 years in good health.

As DNA, the CDR3 is TGCGCCAGCAGCTCGGGGACTAGCGGGAGAGGGAGGGATGAGCAGTTCTTC. Translating it yields CASSSGTSGRGRDEQFF. The chain carries TRBV5-1 and TRBJ2-1; 14 nucleotides align to TRBD2. The CDR3 has 17 residues. Germline V gene sequence: CDR1 SGHRS, CDR2 YFSETQ. The junction had 10 bases not matched to a gene; V was cut back by 3 bases and J by 8 bases.

The V gene is TRBV2, the J gene TRBJ2-7; no reliable D call. There are 11 residues in the CDR3. CDR1 SNHLY and CDR2 FYNNEI come from the germline V gene. Trimming took off 3 bases at V and 6 bases at J, with 6 bases between the two ends. This CDR3 reads CASSDRFEQYF. The DNA of the CDR3 is TGTGCCAGCAGTGACAGGTTCGAGCAGTACTTC.